This T cell receptor beta chain stems from a study of T cells in tumors after PD-1 blockade (dated by TCRdb to the late 2010s). Regarding the complete study: Prior checkpoint blockade, systemic immunosuppressant use, and recent radiotherapy or other anti-cancer therapy within 4 weeks were grounds for patient exclusion. Treatment consisted of either cemiplimab 350 mg every 2 weeks or pembrolizumab 200 mg every 3 weeks. Some patients also continued taking vismodegib 150 mg daily during anti-PD-1 treatment. On average, peripheral blood samples had 120,000 or so TCR templates (range roughly 21,000-257,772) and some 35,000 unique clonotypes. Paired single-cell RNA and TCR sequencing was done in the study on site-matched tumors from patients with BCC or SCC, both before and after anti-PD-1 therapy. Bulk TCR sequencing was performed on around eleven peripheral blood samples from 5 or 6 patients to compare blood and tumor clonotypes. RECIST version 1.1 was the standard used to evaluate clinical response. The study at large found these results: About 41% of tumor TCR clonotypes were found in blood, and some novel exhausted tumor clones appeared in pre-treatment blood, suggesting peripheral recruitment. Where the novel T cell clones came from was not determined, and possible sources could include lymphoid organs or rare unexpanded clones inside the tumor or in the tumor periphery.

V sheds 0 bases and J sheds 2 bases, leaving 9 bases between their ends. CDR1 and CDR2 are read off the germline V gene as SGHRS and YFSETQ. From its cysteine to its phenylalanine, the CDR3 spans 16 amino acids. CDR3 DNA only is kept here, 48 bases in frame from base 1. The immunoSEQ platform was used for deep TCRbeta sequencing. In the authors' own workflow: For further analysis, only productive rearrangements were exported out of the immunoSEQ Analyzer. Bulk TCRbeta clonotypes were assigned T cell phenotypes by matching to single-cell RNA+TCR-seq clones sharing the same TCRbeta sequence. Using bulk TCR sequencing data, clone enrichment in tumor was calculated by dividing a clone's tumor frequency by the same clone's PBMC frequency. TCRs were sorted with GLIPH into specificity groups, meaning clusters of distinct TCRs that share CDR3 motifs and likely recognize common antigens. TCRdb's version of the immuneACCESS table is confined to in-frame rearrangements and falls short of the full clone set. An unresolved V gene accounts for under half of the shortfall where checked; the remainder is of unknown origin. The V and J calls and clone size were taken over from that table, and D and trimming were inferred from the DNA. The sample records about 48,000 clones, 81% of which are singletons. The top ten clonotypes cover 4% to 5% of the sample.

The time point label here, explained by the study, means: before anti-PD-1 therapy. For bulk TCRbeta sequencing, genomic DNA was extracted from tumor biopsies or peripheral blood, and input amounts ranged from roughly 550 ng to 6,004 ng. Histologically proven advanced or metastatic basal or squamous cell carcinoma was present in all patients, all of whom were poor candidates for surgical resection. Of the approximately twelve patients making up the basal cell carcinoma cohort, several underwent bulk tumor TCR sequencing. Remarks on this clone: The specificity of this receptor is unknown. Base qualities are not recorded, but no much larger clone differs from it by a single base.

The sample in question was PBMCs, obtained before anti-PD-1 treatment. The sequence was collected from a human donor with basal cell carcinoma. Recombination connected TRBV5-1 to TRBJ2-6; the D region possibly corresponds to TRBD1 (5 bases align). The CDR3 is CASSLEGVAGANVLTF. The sequence in DNA is TGCGCCAGCAGCTTGGAAGGGGTGGCTGGGGCCAACGTCCTGACTTTC.